These T cell receptor beta chains were read from a single sample in a study of shared clonotypes between healthy human individuals. Clones were sequenced by immunoSEQ multiplex PCR, and TCRdb holds only the in-frame ones, with some missing. The profile shows about 2.4 million clones, roughly nine tenths of them singletons. The sequencing input was naive CD4+ T cells sorted from blood. All receptors come from a man aged 18-30 years in good health. The CDR3 runs from the conserved cysteine through the conserved F or W. D genes are given only for firm matches. Clone size appears in some rows only: once, few, many, or a class for an expanded clone.

v_call	clone_size	d_call	j_call	cdr3_nt	cdr3_aa
TRBV6-1	once	NA	TRBJ1-6	TGTGCCAGCAGTGTCCTCACCTCTAATTCACCCCTCCACTTT	CASSVLTSNSPLHF
TRBV5-1	NA	NA	TRBJ2-5	TGCGCCAGCAGCTTGGACGGGACTGAAGAGACCCAGTACTTC	CASSLDGTEETQYF
TRBV5-5	NA	TRBD1	TRBJ2-2	TGTGCCAGCAGCTTCTCCGGGACAGCGAACACCGGGGAGCTGTTTTTT	CASSFSGTANTGELFF
TRBV7-9	NA	TRBD1	TRBJ1-2	TGTGCCAGCAGCTTACTTCGACAGGGGTCGAACGGCTACACCTTC	CASSLLRQGSNGYTF
TRBV27	NA	TRBD1	TRBJ1-5	TGTGCCAGCAGACCGACAGGGGGCAATAGCAATCAGCCCCAGCATTTT	CASRPTGGNSNQPQHF
TRBV5-1	NA	TRBD1	TRBJ2-2	TGCGCCAGCAGCCAACAGGGGGAGAGAACCGGGGAGCTGTTTTTT	CASSQQGERTGELFF
TRBV7-9	NA	NA	TRBJ1-6	TGTGCCAGCAGCTATAATAATTCACCCCTCCACTTT	CASSYNNSPLHF
TRBV5-1	NA	NA	TRBJ2-5	TGCGCCAGCAGCTTGGAAGGGGGCAGCGGGGAGACCCAGTACTTC	CASSLEGGSGETQYF
TRBV18	NA	NA	TRBJ2-3	TGTGCCAGCTCACCCTCTAGCACAGATACGCAGTATTTT	CASSPSSTDTQYF
TRBV5-4	once	NA	TRBJ1-4	TGTGCCAGCAGCTTGGAGGGCAGGGCGGCTGAAAAACTGTTTTTT	CASSLEGRAAEKLFF
TRBV7-8	NA	TRBD1	TRBJ2-7	TGTGCCAGCAGCTTAGGACGGGACAGGGTATGGACCCAGACCTACGAGCAGTACTTC	CASSLGRDRVWTQTYEQYF
TRBV5-4	NA	NA	TRBJ2-1	TGTGCCAGCAGCTTATATGAGCGCAATGAGCAGTTCTTC	CASSLYERNEQFF
TRBV19	NA	TRBD2	TRBJ2-1	TGTGCCAGTAGTATGAGGCGCCAGACCCGCGGGGGAAGTGAGCAGTTCTTC	CASSMRRQTRGGSEQFF
TRBV7-8	NA	TRBD1	TRBJ1-1	TGTGCCAGCAGCTTATCAGGGGGCATCACTGAAGCTTTCTTT	CASSLSGGITEAFF
TRBV25-1	NA	NA	TRBJ1-1	TGTGCCAGCAGTGACCCTCGCGCAGGCGACACTGAAGCTTTCTTT	CASSDPRAGDTEAFF
TRBV5-4	NA	NA	TRBJ1-1	TGTGCCAGCAGCCATCAGGGAACTACTGAAGCTTTCTTT	CASSHQGTTEAFF
TRBV20-1	NA	NA	TRBJ2-1	TGCAGTGCGAGACAGTACAATGAGCAGTTCTTC	CSARQYNEQFF
TRBV30	NA	TRBD2	TRBJ2-1	TGTGCCTGGAATAGCGGGAGGGCCGATGAGCAGTTCTTC	CAWNSGRADEQFF
TRBV2	NA	TRBD2	TRBJ2-3	TGTGCCAGCAGAGAGACTAGCGGGAGTGTGGGAGATACGCAGTATTTT	CASRETSGSVGDTQYF
TRBV5-1	NA	TRBD2	TRBJ2-1	TGCGCCAGCAGCACCTCCGGAGGTACGGCTAGCGGGCCCTACAATGAGCAGTTCTTC	CASSTSGGTASGPYNEQFF
TRBV2	NA	NA	TRBJ2-1	TGTGCCAGCAGGGGGACGGGGGATTTCAATGAGCAGTTCTTC	CASRGTGDFNEQFF
TRBV2	NA	TRBD1	TRBJ1-5	TGTGCCAGCAGTGTTCAGAGGGCAGGGGGTAGCAATCAGCCCCAGCATTTT	CASSVQRAGGSNQPQHF
TRBV18	NA	NA	TRBJ2-7	TGTGCCAGCTCACCACCTTTTGACTTCTCCTACGAGCAGTACTTC	CASSPPFDFSYEQYF
TRBV30	NA	NA	TRBJ2-2	TGTGCCTGGACGTGGGGCACCGGGGAGCTGTTTTTT	CAWTWGTGELFF